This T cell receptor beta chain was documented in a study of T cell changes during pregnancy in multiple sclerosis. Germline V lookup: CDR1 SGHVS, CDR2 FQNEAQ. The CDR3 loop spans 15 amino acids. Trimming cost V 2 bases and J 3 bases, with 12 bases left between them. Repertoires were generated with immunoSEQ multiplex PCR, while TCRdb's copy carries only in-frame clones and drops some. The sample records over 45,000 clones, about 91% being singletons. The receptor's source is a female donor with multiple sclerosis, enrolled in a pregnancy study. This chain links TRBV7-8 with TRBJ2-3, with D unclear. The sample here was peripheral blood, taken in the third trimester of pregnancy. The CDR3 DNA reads TGTGCCAGCAGCTTATCAGGCCCCAGAACAGATACGCAGTATTTT. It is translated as CASSLSGPRTDTQYF.